This T cell receptor beta chain appears in the sequencing data of a study of T cells in Graves' hyperthyroidism and ophthalmopathy. The overall study: Sampling of peripheral blood happened at initial diagnosis, prior to any treatment.

This clonotype has just a few counts. Its antigen is as yet unknown. The source material, RNA transcripts, was used to amplify TCR beta CDR3 regions. TCR CDR3 underwent first-round RT-PCR with the HTBI primer set. MiXCR was run by TCRdb on the multiplex PCR reads, yielding one entry per CDR3 protein. This sample has 660,000 or so distinct CDR3 sequences, with roughly 20% found just once. Germline V gene sequence: CDR1 ENHRY, CDR2 SYGVKD. With 2 bases clipped from V and 6 bases from J, the junction kept 10 bases outside the gene matches. CDR3 length: 16 residues. Study-level results: Ophthalmopathy, which appeared later, was predicted by the model a median around 6.5 months before onset.

Uncontrolled infection, other autoimmune disease, pregnancy or lactation disqualified patients from enrolment. Fresh 10 ml peripheral blood yielded PBMCs. The sequencing sample was made of blood. This TCR derives from a man younger than 40 with Graves' ophthalmopathy. The genes are TRBV10-3 and TRBJ2-7; the match to TRBD2 covers 10 bases. The CDR3 region has the DNA TGTGCCATCAGTGAGGGGGCTAGCGGGAGAAAGGGCGAGCAGTACTTC. Translating it yields CAISEGASGRKGEQYF.